The 5 T cell receptor beta chains in this list originate from one sample, sequenced in a study of cytomegalovirus exposure and HLA in healthy donors. PCR primers comprised 60 Vbeta and 13 Jbeta primers. Data came from immunoSEQ multiplex PCR; TCRdb stores just in-frame clones and leaves some out. The table shows some 130,000 clones, with 74% occurring only once. The sample was PBMCs. These TCRs come from a woman aged 50 to 65 in good health and CMV-seropositive.

This chain joins TRBV19 and TRBJ2-1, with 12 bases lining up with TRBD2. The CDR3 consists of 14 residues. The V gene end was trimmed by 6 bases and the J gene end by 8 bases; junction bases not matched to a gene: 5. Germline CDR1 reads LNHDA; CDR2 reads SQIVND (reference sequence). This chain's CDR3 is CASSPSGGAYEQFF. As DNA, the CDR3 is TGTGCCAGTAGCCCTAGCGGGGGGGCGTATGAGCAGTTCTTC.

The chain has TRBV9 and TRBJ2-2, with D tentatively TRBD1 (5 bases). Between the trimmed V and J ends, which lost 1 base and 7 bases, there was a span of 8 bases. CDR3 length equals 13 residues. Per the germline V gene, CDR1 is SGDLS and CDR2 is YYNGEE. Here the CDR3 DNA reads TGTGCCAGCAGCGTACAGGGTCACGGGGAGCTGTTTTTT. Protein sequence: CASSVQGHGELFF.

This clone was seen a few times. This chain connects TRBV4-2 to TRBJ2-1; 9 positions match TRBD2. From germline, CDR1 is LGHNA and CDR2 YNFKEQ. The CDR3 loop spans 17 amino acids. Trimming took 1 base from V and 10 from J; bases not matched to a gene: 14. CDR3 residues: CASSQGPVGRGGMEQFF. CDR3 coding DNA: TGTGCCAGCAGCCAAGGACCCGTCGGGCGGGGGGGCATGGAGCAGTTCTTC.

This clone has more than one count but fewer than ten. The CDR3 DNA follows: TGTGCCAGCAGACCGACAGGGGCTTTTTATGGCTACACCTTC. Its translation: CASRPTGAFYGYTF. The chain has TRBV5-4 and TRBJ1-2; 8 nucleotides agree with TRBD1. The CDR3 contains 14 residues. The germline V gene has CDR1 SGHNT and CDR2 YYREEE (reference sequence). The J segment lost 5 bases and the V segment lost 5 bases, leaving 8 bases of the junction unmatched.

Concerning this clone: This same CDR3 is encoded by further DNA sequences in the sample. The chain couples TRBV7-8 to TRBJ2-7; the match to TRBD2 covers 9 bases. The CDR3 is 15 residues long. Trimming removed 1 base from V and 4 bases from J; junction bases left unmatched: 5. Germline CDR1 SGHVS, CDR2 FQNEAQ. The DNA of the CDR3 is TGTGCCAGCAGCTTAGAGCGCGGGGGGGCTTACGAGCAGTACTTC. It translates to CASSLERGGAYEQYF.